Many counts were recorded for the clone carrying this TCR beta chain. This sample stems from a study of early T cells in non-severe SARS-CoV-2 infection. V was clipped by 4 bases and J by 2 bases, with 9 bases between them. This CDR3 is 13 amino acids long. The germline gives CDR1 SGHRS, CDR2 YFSETQ. TCRdb reprocessed the 5' RACE reads via MiXCR and lists one record per CDR3 protein. Of about 46,000 distinct CDR3 sequences detected, roughly 5.4% appear once; the ten largest clones hold approximately 5.6%. The chain couples TRBV5-1 to TRBJ2-5; no clear D gene. The sequence was obtained from an adult who was a healthcare worker with PCR-confirmed SARS-CoV-2 infection or an uninfected control (not recorded which). This specimen was whole blood, taken at baseline. In nucleotides, the CDR3 is TGCGCCAGCAGCGGCAGGCTACAAGAGACCCAGTACTTC. This gives the protein CASSGRLQETQYF.